These 22 T cell receptor beta chains were sequenced from one sample in a study of T cells in Graves' hyperthyroidism and ophthalmopathy. Amplification of TCR beta CDR3 regions used RNA as the template. HTBI primers were the set used in a first-round RT-PCR of the TCR CDR3. TCRdb reanalysed the multiplex PCR reads using MiXCR and keeps one entry per CDR3 protein. The table includes 250,000 to 300,000 distinct CDR3 sequences, roughly 20% detected once. Sequenced material: blood. The origin of the receptors is a man aged 45-65 years with Graves' ophthalmopathy.

V is TRBV2 and J is TRBJ1-2, with 9 bases that match TRBD1. The length of the CDR3 is 14 residues. Germline CDR1 SNHLY, CDR2 FYNNEI. Unmatched junction bases numbered 4, after V lost 5 bases and J lost 3 bases. CDR3 DNA sequence: TGTGCCAGCAGTCTGAGACAGGGGGACTATGGCTACACCTTC. Translated, it gives CASSLRQGDYGYTF.

The chain couples TRBV5-1 to TRBJ2-3, with no clear D. The CDR3 contains 18 residues. The V end lost 0 bases, the J end lost 3 bases, and 20 bases lay between the germline ends. Germline values: CDR1 SGHRS, CDR2 YFSETQ. Written as DNA, the CDR3 is TGCGCCAGCAGCTTGGAGGGCCAGCTCCTGGTTACAACAGATACGCAGTATTTT. Translation: CASSLEGQLLVTTDTQYF.

The genes are TRBV5-4 and TRBJ2-6; D might be TRBD1 (5 bases). CDR1 and CDR2 from the germline V gene are SGHNT and YYREEE (reference sequence). Trimming pared 3 bases from V and 5 bases from J, leaving 21 bases between. The CDR3 covers 18 residues. This CDR3 reads CASSWGRSTSGRANVLTF. In nucleotides, the CDR3 is TGTGCCAGCAGCTGGGGCAGATCAACCTCTGGTAGGGCCAACGTCCTGACTTTC.

The chain couples TRBV4-1 to TRBJ1-1, with 7 bases fitting TRBD1. The germline CDR1 and CDR2 sequences are MGHRA and YSYEKL. The CDR3 contains 16 residues. With V trimmed by 3 bases and J by 5 bases, 12 bases remained unmatched. The CDR3 nucleotides read TGCGCCAGCAGCCAGATAATGATTAGGGGGCCAACTGAAGCTTTCTTT. Amino acids: CASSQIMIRGPTEAFF.

This clonotype was counted many times. The J gene is TRBJ2-7, the V gene TRBV15, with D possibly matching TRBD1 (5 bases). The CDR3 is 15 residues long. From germline, CDR1 is LNHNV and CDR2 YYDKDF (reference sequence). V lost 0 bases to trimming and J lost 3 bases, with 12 bases between them. The CDR3 is CATSRDTRANYEQYF. CDR3 nucleotide sequence: TGTGCCACCAGCAGAGATACCAGGGCCAACTACGAGCAGTACTTC.

The rearrangement uses TRBV28 and TRBJ2-1; D not resolved. Germline V lookup: CDR1 MDHEN, CDR2 SYDVKM. Trimming took 4 bases from V and 10 from J, leaving 11 bases between them. This CDR3 is built from 12 residues. CDR3 nucleotide sequence: TGTGCCAGCAGTTCATCACCCATCGAGCAGTTCTTC. Protein product: CASSSSPIEQFF.

In its sample, this clonotype was seen a few times. The chain couples TRBV10-3 to TRBJ2-1; possibly TRBD1 for D (5 bases). This CDR3 comprises 13 residues. Looked up from germline, CDR1 is ENHRY and CDR2 is SYGVKD. Between the trimmed V and J ends, which lost 0 bases and 5 bases, there was a span of 5 bases. CDR3: CAISESQDNEQFF. CDR3 bases: TGTGCCATCAGTGAGTCACAGGACAATGAGCAGTTCTTC.

At least ten counts were recorded for this clonotype. The rearrangement links TRBV6-1 to TRBJ2-1; tentative D call: TRBD2 (6 bases). The CDR3 is 12 amino acids. CDR1 is MNHNS, CDR2 SASEGT, per germline. V was cut by 5 bases and J by 6 bases, with 8 bases left in between. The CDR3 here is CASSKTSNEQFF. CDR3 nucleotides: TGTGCCAGCAGTAAGACTAGCAATGAGCAGTTCTTC.

Here the CDR3 reads CASSESLRDGYTF. In DNA, the CDR3 is TGCGCCAGCAGTGAGAGTTTAAGGGATGGCTACACCTTC. The chain couples TRBV10-1 to TRBJ1-2; D gene ambiguous. Per germline, CDR1 WNHNN and CDR2 SYGVQD (reference sequence). V was clipped by 2 bases and J by 6 bases, with 10 bases between them. CDR3 size: 13 residues.

In this sample, this clonotype turned up many times. V usage is TRBV24-1 and J usage is TRBJ1-2, with D unresolved. Germline CDR1 reads KGHDR; CDR2 reads SFDVKD. Between the trimmed V and J ends, which lost 4 bases and 1 base, there was a span of 6 bases. This CDR3 has 13 amino acids. CDR3 sequence (DNA): TGTGCCACCAGTGACCCCAGTAACTATGGCTACACCTTC. Its translation: CATSDPSNYGYTF.

This chain uses TRBV6-1 with TRBJ2-1, with D perhaps matching TRBD2 (7 bases). The CDR3 is 16 amino acids. The germline V gene encodes CDR1 MNHNS and CDR2 SASEGT. With 2 bases removed from V and 2 bases from J, the gap between germline ends came to 13 bases. The CDR3 region is CASSEIGGGPYNEQFF. The CDR3 coding sequence is TGTGCCAGCAGTGAAATAGGGGGGGGGCCCTACAATGAGCAGTTCTTC.

This clonotype was seen repeatedly, ten times or more. This sequence joins TRBV13 and TRBJ1-6, with unresolved D. The CDR3 has 15 residues. With 5 bases removed from V and 7 bases from J, the gap between germline ends came to 15 bases. Germline loops: CDR1 PRHDT, CDR2 FYEKMQ (reference sequence). The CDR3 spells CASSLRRGTNSPLHF. The CDR3 coding sequence is TGTGCCAGCAGCCTCAGACGGGGTACGAATTCACCCCTCCACTTT.

The CDR3 reads CASSPSIGELFF. CDR3 bases: TGTGCCAGCAGTCCATCCATCGGGGAGCTGTTTTTT. This chain links TRBV28 with TRBJ2-2, with D unresolved. CDR3 length: 12 amino acids. The V gene lost 5 bases and the J gene lost 7 bases, with 8 bases spanning the gap. CDR1 and CDR2 (germline): MDHEN, SYDVKM.

This clonotype was recorded only once. This rearrangement joins TRBV5-1 to TRBJ1-5; 7 bases are a match to TRBD1. V lost 4 bases, J lost 2 bases, and 6 bases stayed unmatched. Germline CDR1 reads SGHRS; CDR2 reads YFSETQ. This CDR3 contains 15 residues. The CDR3 nucleotides read TGCGCCAGCAGCACAGACGGACAGGGCAATCAGCCCCAGCATTTT. Amino acid sequence: CASSTDGQGNQPQHF.

This clonotype has a count of ten or more. The chain links TRBV6-1 to TRBJ1-5; D remains unclear. Deletions cut 8 bases from V and 2 bases from J, with 7 bases between. The CDR3 totals 12 residues. Germline V CDR1 and CDR2: MNHNS, SASEGT. CDR3 amino acids: CASSLGNQPQHF. The CDR3 coding sequence is TGTGCCAGCTCCCTCGGCAATCAGCCCCAGCATTTT.

As regards this clonotype: Given a much more abundant clone one base away, this may be a read error. This chain links TRBV2 with TRBJ2-2; TRBD2 matches at 11 bases. Germline CDR1 is SNHLY and CDR2 is FYNNEI. Trimming cost V 8 bases and J 1 base; bases outside gene matches: 3. This CDR3 spans 15 amino acids. This CDR3 is CASVGLAVNTGELFF. The CDR3 nucleotides read TGTGCCAGCGTGGGACTAGCGGTGAACACCGGGGAGCTGTTTTTT.

This clonotype has ten or more counts. The chain links TRBV3-1 to TRBJ2-5, with D tentatively TRBD2 (6 bases). Looked up from germline, CDR1 is LGHDT and CDR2 is YNNKEL (reference sequence). Between the trimmed V and J ends, which lost 1 base and 7 bases, there was a span of 13 bases. This CDR3 comprises 14 residues. The CDR3 sequence is CASSQAGDGVTQYF. The CDR3 DNA is TGTGCCAGCAGCCAAGCGGGAGACGGGGTGACCCAGTACTTC.

A word on this clonotype: A much larger clone sits a single nucleotide away, making a read error possible. The V call is TRBV10-3, the J call TRBJ1-2, with D unclear. CDR3 length equals 12 residues. Trimming stripped 10 bases from V and 3 bases from J, with 12 bases between. CDR1 is ENHRY, CDR2 SYGVKD, per germline. The DNA for the CDR3 is TGTGCCAGCAGCCAGGATGACTATGGCTACACCTTC. Translation: CASSQDDYGYTF.

This clonotype has only a few counts. This sequence joins TRBV28 and TRBJ2-1; D uncertain. Germline CDR1 reads MDHEN; CDR2 reads SYDVKM. The CDR3 consists of 14 residues. V lost 6 bases and J lost 7, with 16 bases in between. CDR3 loop: CASRKGPLRNEQFF. The CDR3 DNA is TGTGCCAGCAGGAAAGGACCCCTCAGGAATGAGCAGTTCTTC.

This clonotype occurred many times. The chain employs TRBV27 and TRBJ2-1; 13 nucleotides align to TRBD2. Germline values: CDR1 MNHEY, CDR2 SMNVEV (reference sequence). There are 17 residues in the CDR3. Trimming took 3 bases from V and 5 from J; bases not matched to a gene: 7. The CDR3 sequence: CASSFAGLAGSDNEQFF. The CDR3 DNA is TGTGCCAGCAGTTTTGCGGGACTAGCGGGATCGGACAATGAGCAGTTCTTC.

In its sample, this clonotype was seen many times. V usage is TRBV3-1 and J usage is TRBJ1-1; 11 nucleotides agree with TRBD1. The trim removed 4 bases at V and 5 bases at J, leaving 9 bases unmatched. The CDR3 is 16 amino acids. Germline V gene data show CDR1 as LGHDT and CDR2 as YNNKEL (reference sequence). For the CDR3, the DNA is TGTGCCAGCAGCCGGACGCCCGGGACAGGGGGGACTGAAGCTTTCTTT. Translated, it gives CASSRTPGTGGTEAFF.

This clonotype was picked up a small number of times. The V and J genes are TRBV18 and TRBJ1-5; the D is unclear. Germline loops: CDR1 KGHSH, CDR2 LQKENI. Trimming cost V 6 bases and J 0 bases, with 9 bases left between them. There are 14 residues in the CDR3. The CDR3 DNA reads as TGTGCCAGCTCGGATAATTATAGCAATCAGCCCCAGCATTTT. Encoded protein: CASSDNYSNQPQHF.